This is a list of T cell receptor beta chains from one sample in a study of blood T cell repertoires in COVID-19. Sequencing was performed with immunoSEQ multiplex PCR; in TCRdb, only in-frame clones are kept and a portion is missing. The sample carries around 200,000 clones, roughly nine tenths recorded once. The sequenced sample consisted of peripheral blood. Every receptor here comes from a woman aged 45-65 years with acute or convalescent COVID-19. Both conserved end residues are part of each CDR3. The D gene is left open where the match is weak. The listing skips clone size in some rows; elsewhere it reads once, few, many or a size class.

size,D,V,J,DNA,CDR3
.,TRBD2,TRBV11-3,TRBJ2-1,TGTGCCAGCAGCCCACGGGAGGGCCCCTACAATGAGCAGTTCTTC,CASSPREGPYNEQFF
.,TRBD1,TRBV30,TRBJ1-4,TGTGCCTGGAGTACAGGGGCTTGGGAAAAACTGTTTTTT,CAWSTGAWEKLFF
.,.,TRBV5-1,TRBJ2-3,TGCGCCAGCAGCCTGGGGCCATCAACAGATACGCAGTATTTT,CASSLGPSTDTQYF
.,.,TRBV18,TRBJ2-3,TGTGCCAGCTCCCTTTTTGCTAGCGAGAGAACAGATACGCAGTATTTT,CASSLFASERTDTQYF
once,.,TRBV27,TRBJ1-5,TGTGCCAGCAGTTTCCAGGGACAGCCCCAGCATTTT,CASSFQGQPQHF
.,.,TRBV28,TRBJ1-5,TGTGCCAGCAGTTTTACGCAGGGGTGGGTGCCCCAGCATTTT,CASSFTQGWVPQHF
once,.,TRBV5-1,TRBJ1-6,TGCGCCAGCAGCCTCCGGACTGAATCCTATAATTCACCCCTCCACTTT,CASSLRTESYNSPLHF
.,.,TRBV5-1,TRBJ2-5,TGCGCCAGCAGCTTCTCTGCGGGGACCCCGGGAGAGACCCAGTACTTC,CASSFSAGTPGETQYF
.,.,TRBV21-1,TRBJ2-3,TGTGCCAGCAGCTCTATAGTGCGGGAGGACACAGATACGCAGTATTTT,CASSSIVREDTDTQYF
once,.,TRBV18,TRBJ1-5,TGTGCCAGCTCGGAGGGAGGGCCCCAGCATTTT,CASSEGGPQHF
.,TRBD2,TRBV6-5,TRBJ2-7,TGTGCCAGCAGGTTGACTAGCGGGAGCGATGAGCAGTACTTC,CASRLTSGSDEQYF
.,.,TRBV4-1,TRBJ1-2,TGTGCCAGCAGCCAAGATGAGGAGGGCCGCGGCTACACCTTC,CASSQDEEGRGYTF
.,TRBD2,TRBV27,TRBJ2-3,TGTGCCAGCAGTTTGGGAACCACTAGCGCGGTGGTTACGCAGTATTTT,CASSLGTTSAVVTQYF
.,TRBD1,TRBV7-9,TRBJ2-3,TGTGCCAGCAGCTTCGGGACAGGGGGCACAGATACGCAGTATTTT,CASSFGTGGTDTQYF
.,TRBD1,TRBV27,TRBJ1-4,TGTGCCAGCAGTTTAACCCGGACAGGGGAGAAAGGAAAACTGTTTTTT,CASSLTRTGEKGKLFF
.,.,TRBV30,TRBJ2-5,TGTGCCTGGAGAGCCACAGTTTTGGGGACCCAGTACTTC,CAWRATVLGTQYF
.,TRBD2,TRBV29-1,TRBJ2-3,TGCAGCGCCGGACTAGCGGGACCTACAGATACGCAGTATTTT,CSAGLAGPTDTQYF
.,.,TRBV6-5,TRBJ2-1,TGTGCCAGCGAAACAGGGAATGAGCAGTTCTTC,CASETGNEQFF
.,TRBD2,TRBV6-6,TRBJ2-1,TGTGCCAGCAGTTCTAGCGGGAGCTCCTACAATGAGCAGTTCTTC,CASSSSGSSYNEQFF
.,.,TRBV5-1,TRBJ2-5,TGCGCCAGCAGCTTGTACAGGGAGACCCAGTACTTC,CASSLYRETQYF
.,TRBD2,TRBV24-1,TRBJ2-4,TGTGCCACCAGTGATTTACTAGCGGTAGCCAAAAACATTCAGTACTTC,CATSDLLAVAKNIQYF
.,.,TRBV18,TRBJ1-1,TGTGCCAGCTCCTCAGGCATGAACACTGAAGCTTTCTTT,CASSSGMNTEAFF
.,.,TRBV7-2,TRBJ2-1,TGTGCCAGCAGCTTAGCAAAGGGGCCGGTTTTAGGTCCCTACAATGAGCAGTTCTTC,CASSLAKGPVLGPYNEQFF
once,TRBD1,TRBV12-3/TRBV12-4,TRBJ2-2,TGTGCCAGCAGCAGACAGGGAACCGGGGAGCTGTTTTTT,CASSRQGTGELFF
.,.,TRBV19,TRBJ1-2,TGTGCCAGTAGGAACAGGGTGGGTTATGGCTACACCTTC,CASRNRVGYGYTF
.,TRBD1,TRBV6-2/TRBV6-3,TRBJ1-1,TGTGCCAGCACCCCCTCTGGGACAGGTAACACTGAAGCTTTCTTT,CASTPSGTGNTEAFF
few,.,TRBV9,TRBJ1-4,TGTGCCAGCAGCGTAGGGGAGGCAGGAGGCTGGACTAATGAAAAACTGTTTTTT,CASSVGEAGGWTNEKLFF
.,.,TRBV19,TRBJ2-5,TGTGCCAGTAGTGCCGGGTCGGGCCAAGAGACCCAGTACTTC,CASSAGSGQETQYF
.,.,TRBV2,TRBJ1-6,TGTGCCAGCAGTGATGAGTCACCCCTCCACTTT,CASSDESPLHF
.,.,TRBV7-8,TRBJ1-6,TGTGCCAGCAGCTCCCAGACAACAAACAATTCACCCCTCCACTTT,CASSSQTTNNSPLHF
.,.,TRBV5-1,TRBJ1-2,TGCGCCAGCAGCTTGGACAGGTCTCCTTTCTATGGCTACACCTTC,CASSLDRSPFYGYTF
.,.,TRBV2,TRBJ2-1,TGTGCCAGCAGCGATCTCCGGGGTGGTGAGCAGTTCTTC,CASSDLRGGEQFF
.,TRBD2,TRBV19,TRBJ2-1,TGTGCCAGTAGCCCTACCGGTCCGGGACTAGCGGGAGAGCCCAATGAGCAGTTCTTC,CASSPTGPGLAGEPNEQFF
.,TRBD1,TRBV15,TRBJ1-3,TGTGCCACCAGCAGTGGGACAGGGGCTGGAAACACCATATATTTT,CATSSGTGAGNTIYF
once,.,TRBV10-2,TRBJ1-1,TGCGCCAGCAGTGAGTCAACAGGGAACACTGAAGCTTTCTTT,CASSESTGNTEAFF
.,.,TRBV10-3,TRBJ1-2,TGTGCCATCAGTGAGCCCCGTTCGGGGGGAGTGTCCGGCTACACCTTC,CAISEPRSGGVSGYTF
.,TRBD1,TRBV30,TRBJ1-6,TGTGCCTGGAGTGTACTAGTGACAGGGGGCCCAAGGGATTCACCCCTCCACTTT,CAWSVLVTGGPRDSPLHF
.,.,TRBV3-1/TRBV3-2,TRBJ1-1,TGTGCCAGCAGCCAAGTTCCGAGTTCTGAAGCTTTCTTT,CASSQVPSSEAFF
.,.,TRBV6-5,TRBJ1-5,TGTGCCAGCAGCCCCGACGGGGGATTCAATCAGCCCCAGCATTTT,CASSPDGGFNQPQHF
.,TRBD1,TRBV11-1,TRBJ1-1,TGTGCCAGCAGCCTTGGACAGGGAGGAACTGAAGCTTTCTTT,CASSLGQGGTEAFF
once,TRBD1,TRBV7-9,TRBJ1-1,TGTGCCAGCAGCTTATGGCCCCCGGGACAGGGTGCCACTGAAGCTTTCTTT,CASSLWPPGQGATEAFF
.,.,TRBV7-3,TRBJ2-6,TGTGCCAGCAGCTTAGGCCAGGCTGGGGCCAACGTCCTGACTTTC,CASSLGQAGANVLTF
.,TRBD1,TRBV5-1,TRBJ1-2,TGCGCCAGCAGCCCCGAAGGGCCGACAGGGATAAATGGCTACACCTTC,CASSPEGPTGINGYTF
.,TRBD2,TRBV10-3,TRBJ2-3,TGTGCCATCAGATCTACTAGCGAATCTACAGATACGCAGTATTTT,CAIRSTSESTDTQYF
once,.,TRBV11-3,TRBJ2-3,TGTGCCAGCAGCTTAGGGACTTCCCGCACAGATACGCAGTATTTT,CASSLGTSRTDTQYF
.,TRBD2,TRBV10-2,TRBJ2-1,TGCGCCAGCAGTGAGACAGTGACTAGCGGGCGCTATGAGCAGTTCTTC,CASSETVTSGRYEQFF
.,TRBD2,TRBV14,TRBJ2-7,TGTGCCAGCAGCCTCCTATCTAGCGGGGCGATACACTACGAGCAGTACTTC,CASSLLSSGAIHYEQYF
.,TRBD2,TRBV24-1,TRBJ2-7,TGTGCCACCGCCCGGGGGGGGCCACCATACGAGCAGTACTTC,CATARGGPPYEQYF
once,TRBD2,TRBV18,TRBJ2-5,TGTGCCAGCGGACTAGCGGGCCTTGAGGCCCAGTACTTC,CASGLAGLEAQYF
.,TRBD1,TRBV5-1,TRBJ2-1,TGCGCCAGCAGCATCCGGGACAGGGGAAATGAGCAGTTCTTC,CASSIRDRGNEQFF
.,.,TRBV29-1,TRBJ1-2,TGCAGCGTGCGGGGACTGGGAACTACTGGCTACACCTTC,CSVRGLGTTGYTF
.,.,TRBV3-1/TRBV3-2,TRBJ2-3,TGTGCCAGCAGCGTAAATCCAGATACGCAGTATTTT,CASSVNPDTQYF
.,.,TRBV6-6,TRBJ1-1,TGTGCCAGCAGTTTCCAGGGGATTGAAGCTTTCTTT,CASSFQGIEAFF
.,.,TRBV5-4,TRBJ1-2,TGTGCCAGCAGCTTTCGGGGGACCCGCTATGGCTACACCTTC,CASSFRGTRYGYTF
.,TRBD1,TRBV30,TRBJ2-2,TGTGCCTGGAGTGGGGACAGGGACACCGGGGAGCTGTTTTTT,CAWSGDRDTGELFF
few,.,TRBV5-1,TRBJ2-2,TGCGCCAGCAGCTTGCCCGGGGCGAACACCGGGGAGCTGTTTTTT,CASSLPGANTGELFF
.,.,TRBV2,TRBJ1-6,TGTGCCAGCAGTAAAGATCAGGGTGGGAATTCACCCCTCCACTTT,CASSKDQGGNSPLHF
few,.,TRBV10-3,TRBJ1-2,TGTGCCATCAGTGAGCGGGGGGTTAAGGACTATGGCTACACCTTC,CAISERGVKDYGYTF
.,TRBD2,TRBV3-1/TRBV3-2,TRBJ2-7,TGTGCCAGCAGCCTCGGGACTAGCGGGATCTGGTGGGAGCAGTACTTC,CASSLGTSGIWWEQYF